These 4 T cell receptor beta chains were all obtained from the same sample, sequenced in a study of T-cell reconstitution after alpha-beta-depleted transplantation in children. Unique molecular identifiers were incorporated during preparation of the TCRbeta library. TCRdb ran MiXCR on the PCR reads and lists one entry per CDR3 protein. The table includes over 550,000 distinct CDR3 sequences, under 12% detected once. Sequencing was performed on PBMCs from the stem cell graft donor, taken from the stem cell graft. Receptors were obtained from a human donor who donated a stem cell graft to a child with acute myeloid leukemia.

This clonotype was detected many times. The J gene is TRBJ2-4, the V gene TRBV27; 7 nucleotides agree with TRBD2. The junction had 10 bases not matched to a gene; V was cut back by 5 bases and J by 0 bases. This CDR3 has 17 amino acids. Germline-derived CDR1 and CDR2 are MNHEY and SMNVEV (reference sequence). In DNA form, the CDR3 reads TGTGCCAGCAGTCCTCTGGGGGGGACCTTAGCCAAAAACATTCAGTACTTC. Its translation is CASSPLGGTLAKNIQYF.

This CDR3 is CASSEGPGRYEQYF. The CDR3 DNA reads as TGTGCCAGCAGCGAGGGACCCGGGAGATACGAGCAGTACTTC. The J gene is TRBJ2-7, the V gene TRBV7-9; the D gene is possibly TRBD2 (6 bases). The CDR3 length is 14 residues. CDR1 is SEHNR, CDR2 FQNEAQ, per germline (reference sequence). Trimming left V 5 bases short and J 4 bases short, with 15 bases between.

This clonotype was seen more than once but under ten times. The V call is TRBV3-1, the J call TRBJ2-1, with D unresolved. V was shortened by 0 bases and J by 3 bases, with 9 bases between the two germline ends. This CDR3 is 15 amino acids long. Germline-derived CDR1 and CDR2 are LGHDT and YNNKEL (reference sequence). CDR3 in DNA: TGTGCCAGCAGCCAAGAATCGGCTGGCTACAATGAGCAGTTCTTC. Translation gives CASSQESAGYNEQFF.

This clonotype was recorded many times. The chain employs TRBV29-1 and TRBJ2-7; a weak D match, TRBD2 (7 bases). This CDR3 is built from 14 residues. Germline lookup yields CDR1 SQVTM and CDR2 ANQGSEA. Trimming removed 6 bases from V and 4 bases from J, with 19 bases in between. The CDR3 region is CSVGVGGASYEQYF. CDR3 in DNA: TGCAGCGTAGGCGTTGGGGGGGCAAGTTACGAGCAGTACTTC.